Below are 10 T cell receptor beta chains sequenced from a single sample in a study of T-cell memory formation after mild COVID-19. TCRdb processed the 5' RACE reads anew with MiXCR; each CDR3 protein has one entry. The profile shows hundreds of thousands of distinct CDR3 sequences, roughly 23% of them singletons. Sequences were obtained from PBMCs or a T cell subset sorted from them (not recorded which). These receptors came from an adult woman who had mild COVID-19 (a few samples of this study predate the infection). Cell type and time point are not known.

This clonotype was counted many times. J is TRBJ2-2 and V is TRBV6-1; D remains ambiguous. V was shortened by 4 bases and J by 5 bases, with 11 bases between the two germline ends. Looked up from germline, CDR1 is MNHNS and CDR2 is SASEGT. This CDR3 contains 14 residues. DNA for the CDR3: TGTGCCAGCAGTGGACATCATGAGACCGGGGAGCTGTTTTTT. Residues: CASSGHHETGELFF.

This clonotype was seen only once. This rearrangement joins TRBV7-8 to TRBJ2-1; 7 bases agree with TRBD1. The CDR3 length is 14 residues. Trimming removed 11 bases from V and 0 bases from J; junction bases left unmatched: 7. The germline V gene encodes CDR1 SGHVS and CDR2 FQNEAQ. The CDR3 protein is CAVEQGDSYNEQFF. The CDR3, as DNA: TGTGCCGTAGAGCAGGGGGACTCCTACAATGAGCAGTTCTTC.

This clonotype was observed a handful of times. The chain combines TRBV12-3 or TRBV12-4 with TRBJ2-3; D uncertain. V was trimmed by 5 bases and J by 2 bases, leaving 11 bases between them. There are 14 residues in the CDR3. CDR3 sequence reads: CASSEDDFTDTQYF. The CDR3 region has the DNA TGTGCCAGCAGTGAGGACGACTTCACAGATACGCAGTATTTT.

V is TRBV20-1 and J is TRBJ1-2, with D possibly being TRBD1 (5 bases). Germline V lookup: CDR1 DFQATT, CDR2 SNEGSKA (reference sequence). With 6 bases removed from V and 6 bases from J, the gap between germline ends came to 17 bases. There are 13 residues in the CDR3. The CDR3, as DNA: TGCAGTGCCAGGGTCCTTTCTTTGCATGGCTACACCTTC. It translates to CSARVLSLHGYTF.

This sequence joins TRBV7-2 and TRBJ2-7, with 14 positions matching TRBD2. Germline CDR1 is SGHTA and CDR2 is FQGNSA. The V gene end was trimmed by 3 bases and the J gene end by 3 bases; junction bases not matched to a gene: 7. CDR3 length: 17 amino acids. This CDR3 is CASSFRLAGGLNYEQYF. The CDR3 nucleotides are TGTGCCAGCAGCTTCCGACTAGCGGGAGGGTTAAACTACGAGCAGTACTTC.

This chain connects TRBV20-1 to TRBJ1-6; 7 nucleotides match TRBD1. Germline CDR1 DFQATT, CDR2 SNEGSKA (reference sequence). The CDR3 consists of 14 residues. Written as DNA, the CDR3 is TGCAGCTCGTCGCCGGGACAGAGTAATTCACCCCTCCACTTT. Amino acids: CSSSPGQSNSPLHF.

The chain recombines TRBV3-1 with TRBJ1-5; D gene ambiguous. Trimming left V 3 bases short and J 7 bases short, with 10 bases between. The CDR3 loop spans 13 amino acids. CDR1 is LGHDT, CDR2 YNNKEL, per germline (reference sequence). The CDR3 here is CASSQDVLQPQHF. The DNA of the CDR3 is TGTGCCAGCAGCCAGGACGTCTTACAGCCCCAGCATTTT.

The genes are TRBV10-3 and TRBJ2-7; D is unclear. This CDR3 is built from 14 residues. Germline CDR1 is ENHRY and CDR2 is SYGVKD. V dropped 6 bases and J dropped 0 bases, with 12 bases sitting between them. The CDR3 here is CAIRPTGSSYEQYF. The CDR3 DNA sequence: TGTGCCATCAGACCGACCGGATCCTCCTACGAGCAGTACTTC.

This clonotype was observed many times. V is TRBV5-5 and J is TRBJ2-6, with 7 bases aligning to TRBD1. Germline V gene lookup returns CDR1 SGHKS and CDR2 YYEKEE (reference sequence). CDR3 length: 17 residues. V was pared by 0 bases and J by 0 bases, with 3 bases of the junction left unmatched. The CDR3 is CASSLEGQNSGANVLTF. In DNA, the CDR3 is TGTGCCAGCAGCTTGGAGGGACAGAACTCTGGGGCCAACGTCCTGACTTTC.

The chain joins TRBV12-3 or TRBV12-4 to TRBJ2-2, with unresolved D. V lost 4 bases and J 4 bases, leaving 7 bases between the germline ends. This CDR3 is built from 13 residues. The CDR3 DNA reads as TGTGCCAGCAGTTCCACTCTCACCGGGGAGCTGTTTTTT. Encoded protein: CASSSTLTGELFF.